This T cell receptor (beta chain) was found in a study of neoadjuvant anti-PD-1 for oral cavity cancer (dated by TCRdb to about 2021). General notes on the study: Three to four biweekly doses of nivolumab at 3 mg/kg were mostly administered to patients before curative-intent surgical resection. A fourth nivolumab dose was given around day 43 to patients without progression, and definitive surgical resection was performed in those patients on days 50-56. Responders were defined as patients with complete response, partial response or stable disease by RECIST 1.1; non-responders were defined as patients with progression. The parent correlative cohort included under 15 patients, with an approximately 30% response rate. General study outcomes and caveats: Greater tumor shrinkage correlated with larger post-treatment sizes of preexisting intratumoral clones, which suggests that expansion of preexisting clones contributed to response. Only a few patients per response group were included in the TCR analyses, and the authors called for validation in larger cohorts. Higher pretreatment blood Treg/Th17 ratios correlated with both higher pretreatment blood TCRbeta clonality and lower post-treatment tumor TCRbeta clonality.

Trimming takes 4 bases from V and 0 bases from J, and the germline ends sit 14 bases apart. Based on the germline V gene, the CDR1 and CDR2 sequences are SGHRS and YFSETQ. Including cysteine and phenylalanine, the CDR3 has 15 amino acids. Solely the CDR3 DNA is kept, with 45 bases framed from the first base. This specimen's time point label, per the study, means: after neoadjuvant nivolumab, at surgical resection. The patients had newly diagnosed stage II-IVA oral cavity squamous cell carcinoma and had not received any prior systemic or radiation treatment. Everyone in the cohort had locally advanced, HPV-negative oral cavity squamous cell carcinoma. Samples came from a longitudinal correlative study of a single-arm phase II trial of neoadjuvant nivolumab in oral cavity squamous cell carcinoma. Subject-matched pre- and post-treatment PBMCs and tumors from three responders and three non-responders underwent genomic DNA-based TCRbeta sequencing. Genomic DNA was isolated from tumor tissue using the Maxwell RSC DNA from Tissue kit.

This clone was detected a few times. Its specific antigen is unknown. Within one base of it there is no much larger clone, and no base qualities were kept. For survey sequencing, tumor libraries mostly used approximately 4.7 ug of input genomic DNA, with two replicates for each sample. The immunoSEQ hsTCRbeta kit was used to prepare TCRbeta libraries, following the manufacturer's instructions. The completed libraries were mixed into a single pool at 3 nM, then sequenced with an Illumina NovaSeq 6000 S4 flow cell. In the source study's methods: The immunoSEQ Analyzer was used for raw data preprocessing and quality control. The analysis was restricted to productive rearrangements, with each unique CDR3 amino acid sequence defining a clonotype. Repertoire clonality was estimated as the Gini-Simpson index, which was calculated using the R package tcR. Gini indices were compared with Student's t test, and associations with tumor size change were assessed by Pearson correlation. TCRdb carries this immuneACCESS record with in-frame sequences only. Its versions omit some clonotypes, under half of them owing to an unresolved V gene in the studies checked, with the rest unexplained. V, J and clone size were drawn from that table, and D and trimming were deduced from the DNA. The sample yields over a thousand clones; about 60% were counted once. The ten largest clones represent approximately 16% of the sample.

The V and J segments used are TRBV5-1 and TRBJ2-7; TRBD1 is a weak D gene call, 6 bases matching. The TCR was taken from a person aged 35-79 years with oral cavity squamous cell carcinoma. This specimen consisted of tumor tissue, obtained after nivolumab (anti-PD-1) treatment. The sequenced DNA: TGCGCCAGCAGCCCTTTAGGGACATCCTCCTACGAGCAGTACTTC. Its translation reads: CASSPLGTSSYEQYF.